Listed below are T cell receptor beta chains from one sample, sequenced in a study of cytomegalovirus exposure and HLA in healthy donors. Repertoires were generated with immunoSEQ multiplex PCR, while TCRdb's copy carries only in-frame clones and drops some. The sample has under 200,000 clones; around 92% are singletons. Sample: PBMCs. The receptors derive from a woman younger than 30 in good health and CMV-seropositive. Both conserved end residues are part of each CDR3. Fields, in order: CDR3 DNA, CDR3 protein, J gene, D gene, V gene, clone size. The D gene is left open where the match is weak. Expanded clones are given a class, and other clones once, few, many or no size at all.

DNA: TGTGCCAGCAGCCTAGGATCCAATGAGCAGTTCTTC
CDR3: CASSLGSNEQFF
J: TRBJ2-1
D: -
V: TRBV25-1
size: -

DNA: TGTGCCTGGACCCCTAGCGGGAGAATTATCAATGAGCAGTTCTTC
CDR3: CAWTPSGRIINEQFF
J: TRBJ2-1
D: TRBD2
V: TRBV30
size: -

DNA: TGTGCCAGTGACAACAGGGGAAGCAATCAGCCCCAGCATTTT
CDR3: CASDNRGSNQPQHF
J: TRBJ1-5
D: TRBD1
V: TRBV19
size: -

DNA: TGTGCCTGCCACGGGACAGGGCGGCAGCCCCAGCATTTT
CDR3: CACHGTGRQPQHF
J: TRBJ1-5
D: TRBD1
V: TRBV28
size: -

DNA: TGTGCCAGCAGCCAAGATTGGTCGAGGTACACCTTC
CDR3: CASSQDWSRYTF
J: TRBJ1-2
D: -
V: TRBV14
size: few

DNA: TGTGCCAGCACTCACGGGAGGTTCTCCTACAATGAGCAGTTCTTC
CDR3: CASTHGRFSYNEQFF
J: TRBJ2-1
D: TRBD2
V: TRBV7-6
size: -

DNA: TGTGCCAGCAGTTACTTCCCCGGGACTAACACTGAAGCTTTCTTT
CDR3: CASSYFPGTNTEAFF
J: TRBJ1-1
D: -
V: TRBV6-6
size: -

DNA: TGTGCCAGCAGTTTCCGCCCTCGACTAGCGGGAGGGCAAGAGACCCAGTACTTC
CDR3: CASSFRPRLAGGQETQYF
J: TRBJ2-5
D: TRBD2
V: TRBV27
size: once

DNA: TGTGCCAGCAGTCAGACAGGGGAGGGTGAAAAACTGTTTTTT
CDR3: CASSQTGEGEKLFF
J: TRBJ1-4
D: TRBD1
V: TRBV27
size: -

DNA: TGTGCCAGCAGTGTTCCCGGTAGGCAGGGGAGGGGAGATACGCAGTATTTT
CDR3: CASSVPGRQGRGDTQYF
J: TRBJ2-3
D: -
V: TRBV6-1
size: -

DNA: TGCGCCAGCAGCTCAGGACAGGTTAACGAAAAACTGTTTTTT
CDR3: CASSSGQVNEKLFF
J: TRBJ1-4
D: TRBD1
V: TRBV5-1
size: -

DNA: TGTGCCAGTAGTCTCAGGGGAGGGGACACTGAAGCTTTCTTT
CDR3: CASSLRGGDTEAFF
J: TRBJ1-1
D: -
V: TRBV19
size: -

DNA: TGTGCCAGCAGTTACAAGTCGCGAGTTACTAATGAAAAACTGTTTTTT
CDR3: CASSYKSRVTNEKLFF
J: TRBJ1-4
D: -
V: TRBV6-6
size: once

DNA: TGTGCCACCCGTCGGGGGGCGGGAGCATACAATGAGCAGTTCTTC
CDR3: CATRRGAGAYNEQFF
J: TRBJ2-1
D: -
V: TRBV19
size: -

DNA: TGTGCCAGTAGTATAGCCGCGTGGGGGCTGGAAAACACCATATATTTT
CDR3: CASSIAAWGLENTIYF
J: TRBJ1-3
D: -
V: TRBV19
size: -

DNA: TGTGCCAGCAGCGCCCGGGACACAACCGGGGAGCTGTTTTTT
CDR3: CASSARDTTGELFF
J: TRBJ2-2
D: -
V: TRBV5-4
size: -

DNA: TGTGCCACCCGGGACAGGGTTACGGACACCATATATTTT
CDR3: CATRDRVTDTIYF
J: TRBJ1-3
D: TRBD1
V: TRBV19
size: -

DNA: TGTGCCAGCAGTTACTCTGGGACTCCACTTTACGAGCAGTACTTC
CDR3: CASSYSGTPLYEQYF
J: TRBJ2-7
D: -
V: TRBV6-5
size: once

DNA: TGTGCCAGCAGCTTCCATGACACCGGGGAGCTGTTTTTT
CDR3: CASSFHDTGELFF
J: TRBJ2-2
D: -
V: TRBV7-8
size: -

DNA: TGTGCCTGGAGTGTACGGGAGACCCAGTACTTC
CDR3: CAWSVRETQYF
J: TRBJ2-5
D: -
V: TRBV30
size: -

DNA: TGTGCCAGCAGTGGCACTAGTACGGGTAATGAGCAGTTCTTC
CDR3: CASSGTSTGNEQFF
J: TRBJ2-1
D: -
V: TRBV6-1
size: -

DNA: TGCACCGTGAGCTTGAACACTGAAGCTTTCTTT
CDR3: CTVSLNTEAFF
J: TRBJ1-1
D: -
V: TRBV29-1
size: -

DNA: TGTGCCAGCAGTTTAAGTAGGCAGGTCCGGGCTTTCTTT
CDR3: CASSLSRQVRAFF
J: TRBJ1-1
D: -
V: TRBV28
size: -

DNA: TGTGCCTGGACTCCACCGGGACAAGCCAATTCGCCAGGGGCCAAAAACATTCAGTACTTC
CDR3: CAWTPPGQANSPGAKNIQYF
J: TRBJ2-4
D: -
V: TRBV30
size: -

DNA: TGTGCCAGCAGCATAAAGACAGGACTTACGGAGCAGTACTTC
CDR3: CASSIKTGLTEQYF
J: TRBJ2-7
D: -
V: TRBV5-4
size: -

DNA: TGTGCCAGCAGTTCCCCGAGCGGGAGCTCCACAGATACGCAGTATTTT
CDR3: CASSSPSGSSTDTQYF
J: TRBJ2-3
D: TRBD2
V: TRBV27
size: once

DNA: TGTGCCAGTATCAAAGGGTCAGGGTCTAAGTATGGCTACACCTTC
CDR3: CASIKGSGSKYGYTF
J: TRBJ1-2
D: -
V: TRBV19
size: -

DNA: TGTGCCAGCCTCTCCTTTCAAGCTTTCTTT
CDR3: CASLSFQAFF
J: TRBJ1-1
D: -
V: TRBV6-1
size: -

DNA: TGTGCCAGTAGTATGGGCGGGAGAGAGACCCAGTACTTC
CDR3: CASSMGGRETQYF
J: TRBJ2-5
D: TRBD2
V: TRBV19
size: -

DNA: TGTGCCAGCAGCTTAGTAGGGGGGACTAGCGCATACAATGAGCAGTTCTTC
CDR3: CASSLVGGTSAYNEQFF
J: TRBJ2-1
D: TRBD2
V: TRBV7-6
size: -

DNA: TGCGCCAGCAGCCAAGATCCAGGGGGTCAGCCCCAGCATTTT
CDR3: CASSQDPGGQPQHF
J: TRBJ1-5
D: TRBD1
V: TRBV4-1
size: -

DNA: TGCAGCGTTCTCTTTACGACTGGCTACGAGCAGTACTTC
CDR3: CSVLFTTGYEQYF
J: TRBJ2-7
D: -
V: TRBV29-1
size: -

DNA: TGTGCCAGCAGTTCCGGGACAGGGCTTTACACCATATATTTT
CDR3: CASSSGTGLYTIYF
J: TRBJ1-3
D: TRBD1
V: TRBV28
size: -

DNA: TGTGCCAGCAGCTTAGGAGCAGATACGCAGTATTTT
CDR3: CASSLGADTQYF
J: TRBJ2-3
D: -
V: TRBV7-9
size: -

DNA: TGTGCCAGCAGCTTACATGGGCAATATGGCTACACCTTC
CDR3: CASSLHGQYGYTF
J: TRBJ1-2
D: -
V: TRBV11-2
size: few

DNA: TGTGCCAGCAGCGAGGGGTGGGGACACCCGAACACTGAAGCTTTCTTT
CDR3: CASSEGWGHPNTEAFF
J: TRBJ1-1
D: -
V: TRBV11-3
size: -

DNA: TGTGCCAGCAGCCCCGCCGGGGGCTCCTACGAGCAGTACTTC
CDR3: CASSPAGGSYEQYF
J: TRBJ2-7
D: -
V: TRBV7-9
size: -

DNA: TGTGCCAGCAGCCGAGCGGGAACCCAGGGGACCCAGTACTTC
CDR3: CASSRAGTQGTQYF
J: TRBJ2-5
D: TRBD2
V: TRBV11-2
size: -

DNA: TGCAGCGTTAATGGACAGATAAACACTGAAGCTTTCTTT
CDR3: CSVNGQINTEAFF
J: TRBJ1-1
D: -
V: TRBV29-1
size: -

DNA: TGTGCCAGCAGGGACGGGATTCGAAACACCTACGAGCAGTACTTC
CDR3: CASRDGIRNTYEQYF
J: TRBJ2-7
D: -
V: TRBV28
size: -

DNA: TGTGCCAGCAGCCCCCAGGTAGCGAACGACAATGAGCAGTTCTTC
CDR3: CASSPQVANDNEQFF
J: TRBJ2-1
D: -
V: TRBV9
size: -

DNA: TGTGCTAGCAGCTTAGCGGCGGGAGGGCGAGATACGCAGTATTTT
CDR3: CASSLAAGGRDTQYF
J: TRBJ2-3
D: TRBD2
V: TRBV7-7
size: -

DNA: TGTGCCAGCAGTGACGGGACTAGCGGCAATGAGCAGTTCTTC
CDR3: CASSDGTSGNEQFF
J: TRBJ2-1
D: TRBD2
V: TRBV6-4
size: many

DNA: TGTGCTAGTGGTTTGGTACTAACCAGGGATAGCAATCAGCCCCAGCATTTT
CDR3: CASGLVLTRDSNQPQHF
J: TRBJ1-5
D: -
V: TRBV12-5
size: -

DNA: TGCGCCAGCAGCCAAGACCGACTTGGTTACAATGAGCAGTTCTTC
CDR3: CASSQDRLGYNEQFF
J: TRBJ2-1
D: -
V: TRBV4-3
size: -

DNA: TGCGCCAGCAGCCAAGATTGGGTAGCGGAGGGGAGCACAGATACGCAGTATTTT
CDR3: CASSQDWVAEGSTDTQYF
J: TRBJ2-3
D: -
V: TRBV4-3
size: -